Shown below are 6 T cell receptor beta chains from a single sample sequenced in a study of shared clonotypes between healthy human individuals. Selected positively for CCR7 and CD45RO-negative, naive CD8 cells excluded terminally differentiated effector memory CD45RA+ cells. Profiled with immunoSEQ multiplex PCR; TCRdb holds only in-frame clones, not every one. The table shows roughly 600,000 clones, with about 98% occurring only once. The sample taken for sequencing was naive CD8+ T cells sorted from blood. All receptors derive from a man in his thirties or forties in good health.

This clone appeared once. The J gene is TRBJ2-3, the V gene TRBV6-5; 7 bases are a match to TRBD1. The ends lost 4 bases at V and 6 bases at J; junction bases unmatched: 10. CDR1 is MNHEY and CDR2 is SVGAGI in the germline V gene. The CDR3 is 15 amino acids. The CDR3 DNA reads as TGTGCCAGCAGTTCTTCCTGGGACAGCCAGGATACGCAGTATTTT. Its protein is CASSSSWDSQDTQYF.

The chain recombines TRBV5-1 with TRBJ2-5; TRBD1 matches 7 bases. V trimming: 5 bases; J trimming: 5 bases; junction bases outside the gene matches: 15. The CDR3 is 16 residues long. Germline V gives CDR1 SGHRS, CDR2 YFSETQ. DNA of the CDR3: TGCGCCAGCAGTATCTTAGGGGGCCTCGGAGCGGAGACCCAGTACTTC. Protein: CASSILGGLGAETQYF. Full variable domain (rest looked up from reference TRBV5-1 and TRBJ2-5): KAGVTQTPRYLIKTRGQQVTLSCSPISGHRSVSWYQQTPGQGLQFLFEYFSETQRNKGNFPGRFSGRQFSNSRSEMNVSTLELGDSALYLCASSILGGLGAETQYFGPGTRLLVL.

The CDR3 sequence is CASSLYQGMIGDTEAFF. CDR3 DNA: TGTGCCAGCAGCTTATATCAGGGGATGATCGGGGACACTGAAGCTTTCTTT. The rearrangement uses TRBV11-2 and TRBJ1-1, with D perhaps matching TRBD1 (6 bases). Germline V gene lookup returns CDR1 SGHAT and CDR2 FQNNGV. The CDR3 is 17 amino acids. V was shortened by 2 bases and J by 3 bases, with 19 bases between the two germline ends.

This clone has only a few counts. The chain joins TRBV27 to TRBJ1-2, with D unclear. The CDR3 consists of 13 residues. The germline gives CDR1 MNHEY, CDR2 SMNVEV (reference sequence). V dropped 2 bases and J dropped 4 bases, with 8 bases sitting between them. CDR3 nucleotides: TGTGCCAGCAGTTTAGGAGTGTTCTATGGCTACACCTTC. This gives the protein CASSLGVFYGYTF.

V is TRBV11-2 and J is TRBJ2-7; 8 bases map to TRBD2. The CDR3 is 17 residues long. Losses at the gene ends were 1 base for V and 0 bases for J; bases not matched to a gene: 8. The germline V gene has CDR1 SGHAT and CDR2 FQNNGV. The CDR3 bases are TGTGCCAGCAGCTTAGGACCCGGGGGGGTGATCTCCTACGAGCAGTACTTC. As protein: CASSLGPGGVISYEQYF.

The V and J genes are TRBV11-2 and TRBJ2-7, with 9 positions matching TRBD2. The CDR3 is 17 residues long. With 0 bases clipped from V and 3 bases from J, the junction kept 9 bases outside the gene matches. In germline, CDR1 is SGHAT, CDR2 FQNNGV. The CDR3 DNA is TGTGCCAGCAGCTTAGATTTTTTTAGCGGGAGTCTCTACGAGCAGTACTTC. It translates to CASSLDFFSGSLYEQYF.